The 21 T cell receptor beta chains presented below share a single source sample, sequenced in a study of cytomegalovirus exposure and HLA in healthy donors. PCR primers comprised 60 Vbeta and 13 Jbeta primers. TCRdb keeps only in-frame clones here, not all; method: immunoSEQ multiplex PCR. The sample has under 70,000 clones, approximately 82% seen once. The sample consisted of PBMCs. The receptors come from a man over 45 in good health and CMV-seronegative.

J is TRBJ1-2 and V is TRBV2; no reliable D call. Germline V gene sequence: CDR1 SNHLY, CDR2 FYNNEI. The CDR3 totals 13 residues. V was trimmed by 2 bases and J by 8 bases, leaving 12 bases between them. CDR3 amino acids: CASSESPRVGYTF. CDR3 DNA sequence: TGTGCCAGCAGTGAATCGCCTCGGGTCGGCTACACCTTC. The variable domain in full, completed from reference TRBV2 and TRBJ1-2, reads EPEVTQTPSHQVTQMGQEVILRCVPISNHLYFYWYRQILGQKVEFLVSFYNNEISEKSEIFDDQFSVERPDGSNFTLKIRSTKLEDSAMYFCASSESPRVGYTFGSGTRLTVV.

The V call is TRBV7-9, the J call TRBJ2-7; a weak D match, TRBD2 (5 bases). The CDR3 totals 13 residues. From germline, CDR1 is SEHNR and CDR2 FQNEAQ (reference sequence). Trimming took off 5 bases at V and 2 bases at J, with 10 bases between the two ends. The DNA of the CDR3 is TGTGCCAGCAGCGCGGACGGGACCTACGAGCAGTACTTC. It translates to CASSADGTYEQYF.

In this sample, this clone turned up a few times. The rearrangement joins TRBV6-5 to TRBJ2-3, with D perhaps matching TRBD2 (6 bases). The V end was cut by 6 bases, the J end by 4 bases, with 14 bases between. CDR3 length: 14 amino acids. Germline-derived CDR1 and CDR2 are MNHEY and SVGAGI. CDR3 DNA: TGTGCCAGCAGGGCCCCCCTAGCGTCAGATACGCAGTATTTT. It encodes CASRAPLASDTQYF.

The rearrangement uses TRBV15 and TRBJ1-2; D may be TRBD1 (6 bases). The CDR3 extends over 14 amino acids. Germline lookup yields CDR1 LNHNV and CDR2 YYDKDF (reference sequence). V was pared by 1 base and J by 3 bases, with 9 bases between. CDR3 in amino acids: CATSRADSDYGYTF. The CDR3, as DNA: TGTGCCACCAGCAGAGCGGACAGCGACTATGGCTACACCTTC.

This clone turned up a few times. This chain joins TRBV5-6 and TRBJ2-1; TRBD1 matches 10 bases. The V gene's germline CDR1 is SGHDT and CDR2 YYEEEE. After removal of 2 bases from V and 4 bases from J, the junction contained 3 bases not matched to a gene. The CDR3 has 15 residues. CDR3 sequence reads: CASSFVGQGYNEQFF. The CDR3 DNA sequence: TGTGCCAGCAGCTTTGTGGGACAGGGGTACAATGAGCAGTTCTTC.

J is TRBJ2-1 and V is TRBV7-2, with 14 positions matching TRBD2. CDR3 length equals 17 residues. V gave up 5 bases and J gave up 2 bases; unmatched junction bases: 5. Germline CDR1 and CDR2: SGHTA and FQGNSA. CDR3 sequence: CASSAGLAGGTYNEQFF. CDR3 sequence (DNA): TGTGCCAGCAGCGCAGGACTAGCGGGGGGCACCTACAATGAGCAGTTCTTC.

The chain employs TRBV5-4 and TRBJ1-2; 7 bases line up with TRBD1. The trim removed 4 bases at V and 4 bases at J, leaving 10 bases unmatched. Germline V gene sequence: CDR1 SGHNT, CDR2 YYREEE (reference sequence). This CDR3 comprises 15 residues. CDR3 bases: TGTGCCAGCAGCCCCCACCTGACAGGGTCCTATGGCTACACCTTC. Translation: CASSPHLTGSYGYTF. The complete variable domain, with remaining parts taken from reference TRBV5-4 and TRBJ1-2, reads ETGVTQSPTHLIKTRGQQVTLRCSSQSGHNTVSWYQQALGQGPQFIFQYYREEENGRGNFPPRFSGLQFPNYSSELNVNALELDDSALYLCASSPHLTGSYGYTFGSGTRLTVV.

The chain couples TRBV9 to TRBJ1-2, with 11 bases lining up with TRBD1. This CDR3 comprises 17 residues. Germline V gene data show CDR1 as SGDLS and CDR2 as YYNGEE. Trimming removed 5 bases from V and 4 bases from J; junction bases left unmatched: 13. CDR3 in amino acids: CASRRGAGQGGVYGYTF. CDR3 DNA sequence: TGTGCCAGCAGACGCGGCGCGGGACAGGGGGGCGTCTATGGCTACACCTTC.

The genes are TRBV7-2 and TRBJ2-1; 11 nucleotides align to TRBD2. The CDR3 spans 16 residues. Germline values: CDR1 SGHTA, CDR2 FQGNSA. Trimming took 2 bases from V and 5 from J; bases not matched to a gene: 5. Here the CDR3 DNA reads TGTGCCAGCAGCTTACGGGCTAGCGGGGGGAACAATGAGCAGTTCTTC. Translation gives CASSLRASGGNNEQFF.

The genes are TRBV7-6 and TRBJ2-2; 10 bases align to TRBD2. Germline assignment: CDR1 SGHVS and CDR2 FNYEAQ. V lost 1 base, J lost 0 bases, and 11 bases stayed unmatched. The CDR3 has 20 amino acids. The CDR3 DNA reads TGTGCCAGCAGCTTAGAAGGAGTAGCGGGGGGCGGAGCGAACACCGGGGAGCTGTTTTTT. This gives the protein CASSLEGVAGGGANTGELFF.

The J gene is TRBJ2-3, the V gene TRBV7-2, with 13 bases matching TRBD2. Germline V gene data show CDR1 as SGHTA and CDR2 as FQGNSA. The CDR3 is 16 residues long. Germline trimming cut 5 bases from V and 5 bases from J; bases unmatched to any gene: 7. CDR3 DNA: TGTGCCAGCAGCCTGGGGACTAGCGGGGTTGTAGATACGCAGTATTTT. Its translation is CASSLGTSGVVDTQYF.

The CDR3 region is CASSLDGVGGTEAFF. The CDR3 nucleotides read TGTGCCAGCAGCTTAGATGGTGTGGGGGGCACTGAAGCTTTCTTT. The V gene is TRBV7-2, the J gene TRBJ1-1, with D possibly being TRBD1 (5 bases). The CDR3 spans 15 residues. Per the germline V gene, CDR1 is SGHTA and CDR2 is FQGNSA. V was clipped by 1 base and J by 4 bases, with 13 bases between them.

The chain recombines TRBV5-4 with TRBJ2-3; D might be TRBD1 (5 bases). Germline CDR1 SGHNT, CDR2 YYREEE (reference sequence). The V and J ends lost 0 bases and 1 base respectively, with 9 bases between them. This CDR3 region has 15 residues. The CDR3, as DNA: TGTGCCAGCAGCTTGGGCGGACACCGCACAGATACGCAGTATTTT. Encoded protein: CASSLGGHRTDTQYF.

V gene TRBV4-1 combines with J gene TRBJ2-7, with 9 bases fitting TRBD2. The CDR3 covers 17 residues. Unmatched junction bases numbered 9, after V lost 3 bases and J lost 0 bases. Germline-derived CDR1 and CDR2 are MGHRA and YSYEKL. The CDR3: CASSQLIAGVSSYEQYF. The CDR3 DNA follows: TGCGCCAGCAGCCAGCTCATAGCGGGGGTAAGCTCCTACGAGCAGTACTTC.

The chain is built from TRBV5-4 and TRBJ2-7, with unresolved D. V was pared by 2 bases and J by 5 bases, with 5 bases between. The CDR3 is 11 amino acids. Germline V gives CDR1 SGHNT, CDR2 YYREEE (reference sequence). The CDR3 nucleotides read TGTGCCAGCAGCTTAAACAACGAGCAGTACTTC. Encoded protein: CASSLNNEQYF.

The chain uses TRBV19 and TRBJ1-1; TRBD1 agrees at 8 bases. The CDR3 extends over 14 amino acids. Per the germline V gene, CDR1 is LNHDA and CDR2 is SQIVND (reference sequence). The J segment lost 4 bases and the V segment lost 5 bases, leaving 6 bases of the junction unmatched. The CDR3 DNA follows: TGTGCCAGTAGTCTCACAGGGGGTCGCACTGAAGCTTTCTTT. Translation: CASSLTGGRTEAFF.

This chain connects TRBV11-2 to TRBJ1-6; 7 positions agree with TRBD1. This CDR3 spans 17 amino acids. Losses at the gene ends were 4 bases for V and 9 bases for J; bases not matched to a gene: 15. The V gene's germline CDR1 is SGHAT and CDR2 FQNNGV. The DNA for the CDR3 is TGTGCCAGCAGCTCCCATATGGACAGGTCTACAGTTTCACCCCTCCACTTT. This codes for CASSSHMDRSTVSPLHF.

This clone appeared a single time. The chain joins TRBV6-5 to TRBJ1-6; 8 bases fit TRBD1. Trimming took 3 bases from V and 10 from J; bases not matched to a gene: 8. Germline V lookup: CDR1 MNHEY, CDR2 SVGAGI. This CDR3 has 15 amino acids. The CDR3 loop is CASSYRDRRGSPLHF. For the CDR3, the DNA is TGTGCCAGCAGTTATCGGGACAGGAGAGGATCACCCCTCCACTTT.

In this sample, this clone turned up once. The V call is TRBV6-4, the J call TRBJ2-1; 11 bases agree with TRBD2. Germline values: CDR1 MRHNA, CDR2 SNTAGT. Unmatched junction bases numbered 10, after V lost 6 bases and J lost 9 bases. The CDR3 contains 15 residues. The DNA for the CDR3 is TGTGCCAGCAGGAATTTAGCGGGGGGGCCGGCTGAGCAGTTCTTC. It encodes CASRNLAGGPAEQFF.

The chain combines TRBV6-6 with TRBJ2-7; 7 positions match TRBD2. Per the germline V gene, CDR1 is MNHNY and CDR2 is SVGAGI (reference sequence). After removal of 2 bases from V and 7 bases from J, the junction contained 11 bases not matched to a gene. This CDR3 is 15 amino acids long. The CDR3 protein is CASSYPTGGVGEQYF. CDR3 coding DNA: TGTGCCAGCAGTTACCCGACGGGGGGAGTGGGGGAGCAGTACTTC.

V and J are TRBV18 and TRBJ2-5; 7 positions agree with TRBD1. V dropped 8 bases and J dropped 5; count of bases not matched to a gene: 8. The CDR3 covers 13 residues. Germline loops: CDR1 KGHSH, CDR2 LQKENI. Here the CDR3 reads CASMRQGSETQYF. DNA of the CDR3: TGTGCCAGCATGCGACAGGGTAGCGAGACCCAGTACTTC.